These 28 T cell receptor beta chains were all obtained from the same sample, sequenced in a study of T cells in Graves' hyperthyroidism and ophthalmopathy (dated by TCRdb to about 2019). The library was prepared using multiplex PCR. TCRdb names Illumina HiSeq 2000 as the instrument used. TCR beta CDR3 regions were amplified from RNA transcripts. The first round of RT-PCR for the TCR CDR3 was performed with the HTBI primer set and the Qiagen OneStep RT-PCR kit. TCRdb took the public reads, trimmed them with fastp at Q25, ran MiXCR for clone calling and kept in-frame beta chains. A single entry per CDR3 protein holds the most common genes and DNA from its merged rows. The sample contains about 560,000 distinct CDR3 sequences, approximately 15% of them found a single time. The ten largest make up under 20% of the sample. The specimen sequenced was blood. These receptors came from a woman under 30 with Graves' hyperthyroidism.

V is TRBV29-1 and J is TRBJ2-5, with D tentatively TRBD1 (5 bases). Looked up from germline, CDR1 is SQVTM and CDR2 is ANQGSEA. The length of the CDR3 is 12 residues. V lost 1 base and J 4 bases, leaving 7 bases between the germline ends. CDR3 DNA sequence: TGCAGCGTTGAAGTGGGGCCAGAGACCCAGTACTTC. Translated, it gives CSVEVGPETQYF.

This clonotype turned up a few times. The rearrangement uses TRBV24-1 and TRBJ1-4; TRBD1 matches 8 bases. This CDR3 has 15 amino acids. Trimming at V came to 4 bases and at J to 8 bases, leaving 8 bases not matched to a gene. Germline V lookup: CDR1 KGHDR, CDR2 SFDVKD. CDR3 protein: CATSDPTGEIEKLFF. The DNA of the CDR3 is TGTGCCACCAGTGACCCGACAGGGGAGATAGAAAAACTGTTTTTT.

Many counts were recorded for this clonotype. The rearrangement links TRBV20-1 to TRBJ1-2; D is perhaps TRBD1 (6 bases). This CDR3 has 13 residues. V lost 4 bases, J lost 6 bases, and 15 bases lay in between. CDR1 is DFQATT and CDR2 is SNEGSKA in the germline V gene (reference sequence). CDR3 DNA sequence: TGCAGTGCTACTGAGACAGGTGCGGATGGCTACACCTTC. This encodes CSATETGADGYTF.

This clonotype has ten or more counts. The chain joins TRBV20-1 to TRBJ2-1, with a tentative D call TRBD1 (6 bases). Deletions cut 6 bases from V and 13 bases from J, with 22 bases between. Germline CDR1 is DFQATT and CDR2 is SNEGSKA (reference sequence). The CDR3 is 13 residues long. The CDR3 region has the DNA TGCAGTGCCCGTACGGACAGCCACTTGCCTCAGTTCTTC. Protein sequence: CSARTDSHLPQFF.

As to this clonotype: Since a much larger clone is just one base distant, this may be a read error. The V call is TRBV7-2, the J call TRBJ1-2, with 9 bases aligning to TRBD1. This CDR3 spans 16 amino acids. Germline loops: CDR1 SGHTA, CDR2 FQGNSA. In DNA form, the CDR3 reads TGTGCCAGCAGCTTGGTAGGCGGGACAGGGTCGCGGGGCTACAGCTTC. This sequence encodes CASSLVGGTGSRGYSF.

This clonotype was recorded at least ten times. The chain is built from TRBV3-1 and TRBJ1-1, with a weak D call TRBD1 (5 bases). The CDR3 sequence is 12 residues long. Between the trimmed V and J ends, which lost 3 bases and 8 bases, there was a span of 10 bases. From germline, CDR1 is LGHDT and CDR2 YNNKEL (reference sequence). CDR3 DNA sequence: TGTGCCAGCAGCCATTTGGGGCTGGAAGCTTTCTTT. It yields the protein CASSHLGLEAFF.

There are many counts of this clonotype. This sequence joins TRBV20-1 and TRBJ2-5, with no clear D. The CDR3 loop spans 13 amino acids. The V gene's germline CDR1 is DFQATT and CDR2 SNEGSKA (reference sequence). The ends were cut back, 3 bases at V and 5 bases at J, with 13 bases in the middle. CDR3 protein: CSASLRPGETQYF. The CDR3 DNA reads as TGCAGTGCTAGCCTCCGCCCTGGGGAGACCCAGTACTTC.

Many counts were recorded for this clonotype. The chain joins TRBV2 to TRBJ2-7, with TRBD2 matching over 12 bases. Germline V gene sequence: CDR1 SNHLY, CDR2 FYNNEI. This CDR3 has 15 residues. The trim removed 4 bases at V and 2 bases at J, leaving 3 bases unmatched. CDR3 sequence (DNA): TGTGCCAGCAGTGCGGGACTAGCGGGCCCCTACGAGCAGTACTTC. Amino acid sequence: CASSAGLAGPYEQYF.

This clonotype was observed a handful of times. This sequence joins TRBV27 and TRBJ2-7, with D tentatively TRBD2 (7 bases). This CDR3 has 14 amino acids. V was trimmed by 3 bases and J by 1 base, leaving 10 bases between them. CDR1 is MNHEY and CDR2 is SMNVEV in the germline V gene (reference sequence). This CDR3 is CASSLKGGSYEQYF. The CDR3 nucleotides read TGTGCCAGCAGTTTGAAGGGGGGGTCCTACGAGCAGTACTTC.

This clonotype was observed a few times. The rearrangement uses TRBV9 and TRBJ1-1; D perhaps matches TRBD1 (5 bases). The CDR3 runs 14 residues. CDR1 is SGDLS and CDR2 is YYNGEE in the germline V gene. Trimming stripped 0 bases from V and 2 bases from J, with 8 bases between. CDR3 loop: CASSVGGANTEAFF. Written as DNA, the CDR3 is TGTGCCAGCAGCGTAGGAGGGGCTAACACTGAAGCTTTCTTT.

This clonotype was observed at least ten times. CDR3 sequence reads: CATSDTTAGGNQPQHF. In DNA, the CDR3 is TGTGCCACCAGTGATACCACGGCGGGGGGAAATCAGCCCCAGCATTTT. This chain connects TRBV24-1 to TRBJ1-5; D perhaps matches TRBD1 (5 bases). This CDR3 is 16 amino acids long. Trimming cost V 3 bases and J 4 bases, with 15 bases left between them. CDR1 is KGHDR and CDR2 is SFDVKD in the germline V gene.

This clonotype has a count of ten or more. The CDR3 spells CSVQGSGRPSSYEQYF. The DNA of the CDR3 is TGCAGTGTGCAGGGTAGCGGGAGGCCGAGCTCCTACGAGCAGTACTTC. The gene calls are TRBV20-1 and TRBJ2-7, with 10 nucleotides matching TRBD2. With 7 bases clipped from V and 0 bases from J, the junction kept 12 bases outside the gene matches. The CDR3 consists of 16 residues. CDR1 and CDR2 (germline): DFQATT, SNEGSKA (reference sequence).

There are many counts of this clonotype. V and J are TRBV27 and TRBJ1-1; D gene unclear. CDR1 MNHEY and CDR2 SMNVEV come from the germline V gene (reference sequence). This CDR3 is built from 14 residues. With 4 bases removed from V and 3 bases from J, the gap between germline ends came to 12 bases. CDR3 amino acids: CASSSLPIYTEAFF. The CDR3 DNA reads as TGTGCCAGCAGTTCACTTCCTATTTACACTGAAGCTTTCTTT.

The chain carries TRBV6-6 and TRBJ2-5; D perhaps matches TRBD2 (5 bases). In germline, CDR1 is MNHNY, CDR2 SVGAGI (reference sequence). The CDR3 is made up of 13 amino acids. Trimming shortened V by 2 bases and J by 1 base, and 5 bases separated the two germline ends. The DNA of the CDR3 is TGTGCCAGCAGTTACGAGGGCCAAGAGACCCAGTACTTC. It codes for CASSYEGQETQYF.

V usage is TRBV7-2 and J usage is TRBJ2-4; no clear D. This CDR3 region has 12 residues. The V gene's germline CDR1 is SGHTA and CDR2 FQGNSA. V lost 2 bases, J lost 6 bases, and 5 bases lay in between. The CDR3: CASSLSTNIQYF. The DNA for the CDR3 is TGTGCCAGCAGCTTATCCACAAACATTCAGTACTTC. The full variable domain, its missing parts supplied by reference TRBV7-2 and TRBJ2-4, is GAGVSQSPSNKVTEKGKDVELRCDPISGHTALYWYRQSLGQGLEFLIYFQGNSAPDKSGLPSDRFSAERTGGSVSTLTIQRTQQEDSAVYLCASSLSTNIQYFGAGTRLSVL.

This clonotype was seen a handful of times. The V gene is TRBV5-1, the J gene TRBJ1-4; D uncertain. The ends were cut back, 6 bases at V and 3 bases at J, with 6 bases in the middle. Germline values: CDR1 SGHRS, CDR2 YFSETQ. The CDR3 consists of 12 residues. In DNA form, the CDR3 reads TGCGCCAGCATGGGTTCTAATGAAAAACTGTTTTTT. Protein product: CASMGSNEKLFF.

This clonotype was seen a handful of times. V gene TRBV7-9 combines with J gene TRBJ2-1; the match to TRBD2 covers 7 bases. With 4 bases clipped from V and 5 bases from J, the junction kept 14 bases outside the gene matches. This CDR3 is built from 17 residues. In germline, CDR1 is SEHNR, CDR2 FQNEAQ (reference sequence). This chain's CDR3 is CASSSIGTSVGDNEQFF. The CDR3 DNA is TGTGCCAGCAGCTCCATCGGAACTAGCGTAGGGGACAATGAGCAGTTCTTC.

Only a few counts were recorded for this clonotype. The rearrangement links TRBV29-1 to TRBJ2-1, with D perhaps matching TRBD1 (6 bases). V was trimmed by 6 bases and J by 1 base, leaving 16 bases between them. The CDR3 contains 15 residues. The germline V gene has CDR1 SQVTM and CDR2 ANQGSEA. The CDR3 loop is CSVQGRGGSYNEQFF. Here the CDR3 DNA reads TGCAGCGTCCAAGGTCGAGGGGGTTCCTACAATGAGCAGTTCTTC.

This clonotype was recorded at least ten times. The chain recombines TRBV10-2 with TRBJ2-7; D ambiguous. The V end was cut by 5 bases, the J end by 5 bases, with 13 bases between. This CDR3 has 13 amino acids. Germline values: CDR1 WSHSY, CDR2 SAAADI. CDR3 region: CASSTGPWDEQYF. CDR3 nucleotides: TGCGCCAGCAGTACCGGGCCTTGGGACGAGCAGTACTTC.

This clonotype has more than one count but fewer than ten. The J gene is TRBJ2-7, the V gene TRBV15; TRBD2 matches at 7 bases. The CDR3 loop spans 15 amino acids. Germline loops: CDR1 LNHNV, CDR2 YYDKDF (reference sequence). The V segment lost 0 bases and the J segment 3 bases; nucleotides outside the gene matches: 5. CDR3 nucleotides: TGTGCCACCAGCAGAGATTTGCGGGAGTTCTACGAGCAGTACTTC. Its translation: CATSRDLREFYEQYF.

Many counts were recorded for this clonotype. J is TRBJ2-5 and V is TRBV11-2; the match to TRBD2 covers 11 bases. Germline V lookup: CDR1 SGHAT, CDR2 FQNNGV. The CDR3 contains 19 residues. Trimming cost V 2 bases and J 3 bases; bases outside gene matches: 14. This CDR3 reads CASSLRDALLAGGKETQYF. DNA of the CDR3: TGTGCCAGCAGCTTACGAGACGCCCTCTTAGCGGGGGGGAAAGAGACCCAGTACTTC.

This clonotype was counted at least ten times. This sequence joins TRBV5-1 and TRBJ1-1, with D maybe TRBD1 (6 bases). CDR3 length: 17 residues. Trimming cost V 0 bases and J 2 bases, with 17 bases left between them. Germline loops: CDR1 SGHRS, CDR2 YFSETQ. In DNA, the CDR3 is TGCGCCAGCAGCTTGGGGGTACAGGGTGGAATCAACACTGAAGCTTTCTTT. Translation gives CASSLGVQGGINTEAFF. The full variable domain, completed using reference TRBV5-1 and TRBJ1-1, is KAGVTQTPRYLIKTRGQQVTLSCSPISGHRSVSWYQQTPGQGLQFLFEYFSETQRNKGNFPGRFSGRQFSNSRSEMNVSTLELGDSALYLCASSLGVQGGINTEAFFGQGTRLTVV.

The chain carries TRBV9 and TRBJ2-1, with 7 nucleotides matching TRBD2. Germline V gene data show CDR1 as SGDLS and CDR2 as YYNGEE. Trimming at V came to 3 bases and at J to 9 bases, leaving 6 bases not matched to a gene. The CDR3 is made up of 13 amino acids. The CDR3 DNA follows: TGTGCCAGCAGCGAACGGGGGGTCGTTGAGCAGTTCTTC. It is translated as CASSERGVVEQFF.

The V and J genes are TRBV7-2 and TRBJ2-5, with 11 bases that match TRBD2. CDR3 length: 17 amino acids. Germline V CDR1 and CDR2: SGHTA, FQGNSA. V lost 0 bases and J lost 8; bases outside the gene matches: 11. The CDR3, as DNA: TGTGCCAGCAGCTTAGCGCTAGCGGGGGGCGGATGGCGAACCCAGTACTTC. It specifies CASSLALAGGGWRTQYF.

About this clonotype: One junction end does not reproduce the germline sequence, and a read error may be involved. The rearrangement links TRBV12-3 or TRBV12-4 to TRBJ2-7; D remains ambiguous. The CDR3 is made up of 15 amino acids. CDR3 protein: CGSSAGPSSSYEQYF. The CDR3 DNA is TGTGGCAGCAGTGCCGGGCCTTCAAGCTCCTACGAGCAGTACTTC.

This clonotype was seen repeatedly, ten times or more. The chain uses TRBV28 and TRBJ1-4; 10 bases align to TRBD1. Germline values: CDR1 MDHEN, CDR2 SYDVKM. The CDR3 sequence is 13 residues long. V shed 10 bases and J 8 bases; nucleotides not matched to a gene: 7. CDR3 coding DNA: TGTGCCATAGGGTGGACAGGGGGAGAAAAACTGTTTTTT. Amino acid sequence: CAIGWTGGEKLFF.

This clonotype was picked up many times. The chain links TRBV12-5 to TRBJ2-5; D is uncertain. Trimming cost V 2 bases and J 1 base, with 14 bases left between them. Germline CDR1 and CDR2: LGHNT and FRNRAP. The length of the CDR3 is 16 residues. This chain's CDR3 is CASGLLDRRFQETQYF. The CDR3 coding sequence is TGTGCTAGTGGTTTGTTGGACCGAAGATTCCAAGAGACCCAGTACTTC.

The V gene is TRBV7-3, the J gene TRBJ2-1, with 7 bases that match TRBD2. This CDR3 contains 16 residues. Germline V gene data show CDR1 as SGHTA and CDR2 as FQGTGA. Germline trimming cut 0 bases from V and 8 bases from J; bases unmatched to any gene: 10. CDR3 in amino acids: CASSLTGGGGSHEQFF. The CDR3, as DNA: TGTGCCAGCAGCTTAACTGGTGGCGGGGGAAGTCATGAGCAGTTCTTC. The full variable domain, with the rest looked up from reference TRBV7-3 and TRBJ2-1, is GAGVSQTPSNKVTEKGKYVELRCDPISGHTALYWYRQSLGQGPEFLIYFQGTGAADDSGLPNDRFFAVRPEGSVSTLKIQRTERGDSAVYLCASSLTGGGGSHEQFFGPGTRLTVL.